Below, 32 T cell receptor beta chains from the same sample are listed, as sequenced in a study of T cell changes during pregnancy in multiple sclerosis. Sequenced by immunoSEQ multiplex PCR; TCRdb stores in-frame clones only, minus some. Among some 50,000 clones listed, roughly 90% were seen once. The input for sequencing was peripheral blood, taken in the first trimester of pregnancy. The receptor set was obtained from a female donor in good health, enrolled as a control in a pregnancy study.

The chain uses TRBV29-1 and TRBJ2-7, with 8 bases fitting TRBD1. Germline V lookup: CDR1 SQVTM, CDR2 ANQGSEA. The junction had 8 bases not matched to a gene; V was cut back by 0 bases and J by 4 bases. This CDR3 has 15 amino acids. The CDR3 is CSVEEGPGGRYEQYF. The CDR3 DNA reads as TGCAGCGTTGAAGAAGGCCCAGGGGGCAGGTACGAGCAGTACTTC.

The V and J genes are TRBV28 and TRBJ1-1; 7 bases line up with TRBD1. The CDR3 runs 16 residues. J gave up 5 bases and V 8 bases, and 17 bases lay outside the gene matches. Germline V gives CDR1 MDHEN, CDR2 SYDVKM. DNA for the CDR3: TGTGCCAGCCCCCCCGCGGAGGGGGCGAGGTGGACTGAAGCTTTCTTT. Translating it yields CASPPAEGARWTEAFF.

The V gene is TRBV28, the J gene TRBJ2-7, with D possibly being TRBD2 (6 bases). CDR3 length: 12 amino acids. CDR1 is MDHEN and CDR2 is SYDVKM in the germline V gene. The V end lost 6 bases, the J end lost 5 bases, and 11 bases lay between the germline ends. CDR3 amino acids: CASRGGEDEQYF. In nucleotides, the CDR3 is TGTGCCAGCAGGGGGGGAGAGGACGAGCAGTACTTC.

This chain connects TRBV5-1 to TRBJ2-7; 8 bases fit TRBD2. Germline V lookup: CDR1 SGHRS, CDR2 YFSETQ. The junction had 12 bases not matched to a gene; V was cut back by 4 bases and J by 0 bases. This CDR3 region has 17 residues. In DNA form, the CDR3 reads TGCGCCAGCAGCCGGATGACTACTAGCGGCAACTCCTACGAGCAGTACTTC. Translated, it gives CASSRMTTSGNSYEQYF.

As for this clone: In the same sample, other DNA sequences code for this CDR3. The chain links TRBV5-6 to TRBJ1-4; D unclear. Germline loops: CDR1 SGHDT, CDR2 YYEEEE. V was trimmed by 5 bases and J by 0 bases, leaving 8 bases between them. The CDR3 has 14 residues. DNA of the CDR3: TGTGCCAGCAGTCTAATTGCAACTAATGAAAAACTGTTTTTT. Amino acid sequence: CASSLIATNEKLFF.

CDR3 DNA sequence: TGTGCCAGCTCACCTTCTAGCGGGGGAGGAGATACGCAGTATTTT. It is translated as CASSPSSGGGDTQYF. This chain connects TRBV18 to TRBJ2-3; 10 bases line up with TRBD2. V shed 3 bases, J shed 5 bases, and the junction held 5 bases outside the gene matches. CDR3 length equals 15 residues. The V gene's germline CDR1 is KGHSH and CDR2 LQKENI.

The gene calls are TRBV27 and TRBJ1-5; maybe TRBD1 (5 bases). V lost 2 bases and J 5 bases, leaving 10 bases between the germline ends. The CDR3 contains 14 residues. The germline V gene encodes CDR1 MNHEY and CDR2 SMNVEV (reference sequence). This CDR3 is CASSLNTGDQPQHF. The CDR3 DNA reads as TGTGCCAGCAGTTTAAACACAGGAGATCAGCCCCAGCATTTT.

V usage is TRBV18 and J usage is TRBJ1-2, with D hard to call. Looked up from germline, CDR1 is KGHSH and CDR2 is LQKENI. CDR3 length: 16 residues. V lost 3 bases and J 0 bases, leaving 14 bases between the germline ends. The CDR3 DNA reads TGTGCCAGCTCACCTACCCCGGGAGAGGCTAACTATGGCTACACCTTC. It encodes CASSPTPGEANYGYTF.

The chain couples TRBV28 to TRBJ1-4; TRBD1 matches 10 bases. Germline V gives CDR1 MDHEN, CDR2 SYDVKM. This CDR3 region has 15 residues. With 6 bases clipped from V and 6 bases from J, the junction kept 7 bases outside the gene matches. CDR3 bases: TGTGCCAGCAGACCGACCGGGACAGGGGATGAAAAACTGTTTTTT. Its translation: CASRPTGTGDEKLFF.

V usage is TRBV7-2 and J usage is TRBJ2-2; TRBD2 matches 11 bases. J lost 5 bases, V lost 4 bases, and 3 bases had no gene match. The CDR3 loop spans 15 amino acids. In germline, CDR1 is SGHTA, CDR2 FQGNSA. The CDR3 nucleotides read TGTGCCAGCAGCTATCTAGCGGGAGGTACCGGGGAGCTGTTTTTT. Translated: CASSYLAGGTGELFF.

In this sample, this clone turned up once. In DNA form, the CDR3 reads TGTGCCAGCAGCCTCCAGACAGCCAACACTGAAGCTTTCTTT. Amino acids: CASSLQTANTEAFF. This chain links TRBV7-9 with TRBJ1-1, with D possibly being TRBD1 (5 bases). There are 14 residues in the CDR3. V was trimmed by 5 bases and J by 2 bases, leaving 12 bases between them. Germline assignment: CDR1 SEHNR and CDR2 FQNEAQ (reference sequence).

This rearrangement joins TRBV7-2 to TRBJ2-2, with 7 bases lining up with TRBD1. After removal of 1 base from V and 6 bases from J, the junction contained 2 bases not matched to a gene. CDR3 length: 14 residues. Per the germline V gene, CDR1 is SGHTA and CDR2 is FQGNSA. DNA of the CDR3: TGTGCCAGCAGCTTAGGAGGACAGGCCGGGGAGCTGTTTTTT. Encoded protein: CASSLGGQAGELFF.

This chain uses TRBV4-3 with TRBJ2-3, with D maybe TRBD2 (6 bases). CDR1 is LGHNA, CDR2 YSLEER, per germline. Trimming took off 0 bases at V and 5 bases at J, with 12 bases between the two ends. The CDR3 is 15 amino acids. This CDR3 reads CASSQEPGSLDTQYF. CDR3 nucleotide sequence: TGCGCCAGCAGCCAAGAGCCCGGGAGTCTAGATACGCAGTATTTT.

The chain employs TRBV6-1 and TRBJ2-7; 7 positions agree with TRBD1. Germline V gives CDR1 MNHNS, CDR2 SASEGT. CDR3 length: 15 amino acids. V lost 0 bases and J lost 4; bases outside the gene matches: 6. CDR3 DNA: TGTGCCAGCAGTGAAGCGCTCGGACAGGTTTACGAGCAGTACTTC. Encoded protein: CASSEALGQVYEQYF.

This sequence joins TRBV29-1 and TRBJ2-3; D is possibly TRBD2 (6 bases). Germline CDR1 SQVTM, CDR2 ANQGSEA. The CDR3 consists of 13 residues. Trimming cost V 8 bases and J 0 bases, with 12 bases left between them. The CDR3 region is CSPRDSSTDTQYF. The CDR3 DNA sequence: TGCAGCCCCCGGGACTCTAGCACAGATACGCAGTATTTT.

V usage is TRBV5-5 and J usage is TRBJ1-4, with D unclear. Trimming took off 1 base at V and 8 bases at J, with 15 bases between the two ends. This CDR3 comprises 15 residues. CDR1 is SGHKS and CDR2 is YYEKEE in the germline V gene (reference sequence). The CDR3 spells CASSLIYGPGEKLFF. As DNA, the CDR3 is TGTGCCAGCAGCTTGATCTACGGCCCGGGGGAAAAACTGTTTTTT. Filled out from reference TRBV5-5 and TRBJ1-4, the complete variable domain reads DAGVTQSPTHLIKTRGQQVTLRCSPISGHKSVSWYQQVLGQGPQFIFQYYEKEERGRGNFPDRFSARQFPNYSSELNVNALLLGDSALYLCASSLIYGPGEKLFFGSGTQLSVL.

The chain joins TRBV6-5 to TRBJ1-1; D remains unclear. CDR3 size: 14 residues. V lost 2 bases and J lost 1, with 8 bases in between. The germline CDR1 and CDR2 sequences are MNHEY and SVGAGI. CDR3 sequence: CASSYGEENTEAFF. The CDR3 region has the DNA TGTGCCAGCAGTTACGGCGAGGAGAACACTGAAGCTTTCTTT.

The V and J genes are TRBV28 and TRBJ2-5, with 7 bases matching TRBD1. Germline CDR1 MDHEN, CDR2 SYDVKM. The ends lost 3 bases at V and 4 bases at J; junction bases unmatched: 14. The CDR3 has 17 amino acids. CDR3 nucleotides: TGTGCCAGCAGTTTTCCCTTCGGCCGTTCAGGGGGAGAGACCCAGTACTTC. This translates into CASSFPFGRSGGETQYF. The complete variable domain, with remaining parts taken from reference TRBV28 and TRBJ2-5, reads DVKVTQSSRYLVKRTGEKVFLECVQDMDHENMFWYRQDPGLGLRLIYFSYDVKMKEKGDIPEGYSVSREKKERFSLILESASTNQTSMYLCASSFPFGRSGGETQYFGPGTRLLVL.

The chain uses TRBV30 and TRBJ1-1; D is perhaps TRBD1 (5 bases). Germline CDR1 is GTSNPN and CDR2 is SVGIG (reference sequence). The CDR3 length is 13 residues. In DNA, the CDR3 is TGTGCTCTCCACAGGCAACAGAACACTGAAGCTTTCTTT. Translating gives CALHRQQNTEAFF. Full variable domain (rest looked up from reference TRBV30 and TRBJ1-1): SQTIHQWPATLVQPVGSPLSLECTVEGTSNPNLYWYRQAAGRGLQLLFYSVGIGQISSEVPQNLSASRPQDRQFILSSKKLLLSDSGFYLCALHRQQNTEAFFGQGTRLTVV.

The chain links TRBV5-6 to TRBJ2-1, with D possibly matching TRBD1 (6 bases). CDR1 is SGHDT and CDR2 is YYEEEE in the germline V gene. Trimming took off 0 bases at V and 2 bases at J, with 12 bases between the two ends. The CDR3 totals 16 residues. The CDR3 nucleotides read TGTGCCAGCAGCTTGGATTTGGGGGCGGCCTACAATGAGCAGTTCTTC. It specifies CASSLDLGAAYNEQFF.

The rearrangement links TRBV7-2 to TRBJ1-1, with D unclear. CDR1 and CDR2 (germline): SGHTA, FQGNSA. V was cut by 1 base and J by 4 bases, with 4 bases left in between. The CDR3 is 12 residues long. CDR3 protein: CASSLDSTEAFF. The CDR3 nucleotides read TGTGCCAGCAGCTTAGACAGCACTGAAGCTTTCTTT.

The V gene is TRBV9, the J gene TRBJ2-7, with unresolved D. Germline-derived CDR1 and CDR2 are SGDLS and YYNGEE. V gave up 0 bases and J gave up 3 bases, with 10 bases separating them. This CDR3 spans 14 amino acids. The CDR3 sequence is CASSVGLDLYEQYF. The DNA for the CDR3 is TGTGCCAGCAGCGTAGGCCTAGATCTCTACGAGCAGTACTTC.

The chain has TRBV18 and TRBJ2-1; 9 nucleotides agree with TRBD1. This CDR3 spans 15 amino acids. Germline loops: CDR1 KGHSH, CDR2 LQKENI. The V gene end was trimmed by 3 bases and the J gene end by 7 bases; junction bases not matched to a gene: 7. The DNA of the CDR3 is TGTGCCAGCTCACCGGGACAGGGTAGATGGAATGAGCAGTTCTTC. It codes for CASSPGQGRWNEQFF.

V is TRBV29-1 and J is TRBJ2-7, with 8 bases aligning to TRBD1. V lost 7 bases to trimming and J lost 12 bases; unmatched junction nucleotides: 11. Germline V gives CDR1 SQVTM, CDR2 ANQGSEA. The CDR3 consists of 11 residues. CDR3 DNA sequence: TGCAGCGCCTTGACAGGGGTTAAGGTGTACTTC. Translating gives CSALTGVKVYF.

V is TRBV5-1 and J is TRBJ2-1, with 10 bases aligning to TRBD2. CDR1 is SGHRS, CDR2 YFSETQ, per germline. The CDR3 has 16 amino acids. V lost 4 bases, J lost 4 bases, and 8 bases stayed unmatched. CDR3 bases: TGCGCCAGCAGCCCCGGGGAACTAGCGGGGTACAATGAGCAGTTCTTC. This translates into CASSPGELAGYNEQFF.

This clone counts as medium-sized. V is TRBV5-8 and J is TRBJ1-1; D unclear. Germline lookup yields CDR1 SGHTS and CDR2 YDEGEE. The CDR3 has 13 residues. Between the trimmed V and J ends, which lost 0 bases and 2 bases, there was a span of 5 bases. DNA for the CDR3: TGTGCCAGCAGCTTGGCAGGCAACACTGAAGCTTTCTTT. Translating gives CASSLAGNTEAFF.

V gene TRBV30 combines with J gene TRBJ2-2, with D unclear. Between the trimmed V and J ends, which lost 3 bases and 6 bases, there was a span of 14 bases. CDR3 length: 14 amino acids. From germline, CDR1 is GTSNPN and CDR2 SVGIG (reference sequence). The CDR3 region has the DNA TGTGCCTGGAGGAGGCCGGCGAGTTCCGGGGAGCTGTTTTTT. It specifies CAWRRPASSGELFF.

This chain uses TRBV4-2 with TRBJ1-1; tentatively, D is TRBD1 (6 bases). From germline, CDR1 is LGHNA and CDR2 YNFKEQ. Trimming shortened V by 1 base and J by 3 bases, and 12 bases separated the two germline ends. The CDR3 spans 15 residues. DNA for the CDR3: TGTGCCAGCAGCCAAGGCGGGGGGCTTTACACTGAAGCTTTCTTT. Amino acid sequence: CASSQGGGLYTEAFF.

The chain has TRBV11-2 and TRBJ2-7; no reliable D call. The CDR3 is 14 residues long. Germline V gene sequence: CDR1 SGHAT, CDR2 FQNNGV. The ends were cut back, 2 bases at V and 1 base at J, with 9 bases in the middle. The DNA of the CDR3 is TGTGCCAGCAGCTTATCATATCAGTCCTACGAGCAGTACTTC. Encoded protein: CASSLSYQSYEQYF.

This sequence joins TRBV28 and TRBJ2-7, with a possible D match to TRBD1 (7 bases). There are 14 residues in the CDR3. V lost 7 bases to trimming and J lost 1 base, with 14 bases between them. CDR1 is MDHEN and CDR2 is SYDVKM in the germline V gene. The chain's CDR3 is CASTSGGKSYEQYF. As DNA, the CDR3 is TGTGCCAGCACCTCAGGGGGGAAATCCTACGAGCAGTACTTC.

The chain has TRBV27 and TRBJ1-5, with 7 bases aligning to TRBD1. CDR1 is MNHEY and CDR2 is SMNVEV in the germline V gene (reference sequence). V lost 5 bases to trimming and J lost 0 bases; unmatched junction nucleotides: 7. The CDR3 extends over 16 amino acids. The CDR3 region has the DNA TGTGCCAGCAGTCCCCCAGGGGGTTTTAGCAATCAGCCCCAGCATTTT. Translated: CASSPPGGFSNQPQHF.

This clone was observed a handful of times. The rearrangement links TRBV5-1 to TRBJ1-1, with 7 bases lining up with TRBD1. CDR1 is SGHRS and CDR2 is YFSETQ in the germline V gene. The CDR3 totals 14 residues. After removal of 4 bases from V and 4 bases from J, the junction contained 7 bases not matched to a gene. The CDR3 sequence: CASSTGQVATEAFF. The DNA of the CDR3 is TGCGCCAGCAGCACAGGACAGGTTGCCACTGAAGCTTTCTTT.